The 9 T cell receptor beta chains listed next were all sequenced from one sample in a study of post-analysis software for immune sequencing data (dated by TCRdb to the mid-2010s). Paper-wide results and their limitations: Four to six TRBV segments, including TRBV5-6, TRBV5-1 and TRBV20-1, were significantly more frequent in patients than controls.

Their recognized antigens are unknown. The protocol used for the library was PCR. TCRdb names Illumina HiSeq 2500 as the instrument used. To reduce PCR and sequencing biases, unique molecular identifiers were built into the TCR beta cDNA libraries. TCRdb reworked the public reads: Q25 trimming with fastp, MiXCR clone assembly, productive beta chains retained. Rows are unified per CDR3 protein, each entry keeping the most common DNA and genes. Present in this sample are under 650,000 distinct CDR3 sequences, 44% of which were seen just once. 1.5% to 2% of the sample is taken by the ten largest. The specimen sequenced was blood. The receptors come from a girl between 10 and 17 years old with multiple sclerosis.

This clonotype showed up just a few times. The rearrangement uses TRBV20-1 and TRBJ2-7, with D hard to call. Germline loops: CDR1 DFQATT, CDR2 SNEGSKA (reference sequence). The V end lost 0 bases, the J end lost 0 bases, and 15 bases lay between the germline ends. The CDR3 contains 16 residues. The CDR3 sequence: CSARDPTSPSSYEQYF. The CDR3 nucleotides read TGCAGTGCTAGAGATCCGACAAGCCCGAGCTCCTACGAGCAGTACTTC.

This clonotype was detected only once. V usage is TRBV7-2 and J usage is TRBJ2-5; 10 nucleotides line up with TRBD2. Germline-derived CDR1 and CDR2 are SGHTA and FQGNSA. Losses at the gene ends were 5 bases for V and 11 bases for J; bases not matched to a gene: 11. This CDR3 spans 14 amino acids. CDR3 DNA sequence: TGTGCCAGCAGCACTAGCGGGACTCTTGGGGAGCAGTACTTC. Encoded protein: CASSTSGTLGEQYF. The whole variable domain, remainder taken from reference TRBV7-2 and TRBJ2-5, is GAGVSQSPSNKVTEKGKDVELRCDPISGHTALYWYRQSLGQGLEFLIYFQGNSAPDKSGLPSDRFSAERTGGSVSTLTIQRTQQEDSAVYLCASSTSGTLGEQYFGPGTRLLVL.

The V and J genes are TRBV12-3 or TRBV12-4 and TRBJ1-2; D perhaps matches TRBD1 (5 bases). The CDR3 has 14 amino acids. Trimming took 6 bases from V and 4 from J, leaving 15 bases between them. Written as DNA, the CDR3 is TGTGCCAGCAGGTTGGGGGAGGGAGTCTATGGCTACACCTTC. Amino acid sequence: CASRLGEGVYGYTF.

This rearrangement joins TRBV11-1 to TRBJ2-5; D might be TRBD1 (6 bases). Trimming cost V 0 bases and J 4 bases, with 12 bases left between them. The CDR3 is 15 residues long. Germline CDR1 reads SGHAT; CDR2 reads FQDESV (reference sequence). This chain's CDR3 is CASSLAARGLETQYF. The CDR3 DNA is TGTGCCAGCAGCTTAGCCGCCAGGGGCCTAGAGACCCAGTACTTC.

The rearrangement joins TRBV20-1 to TRBJ1-4, with TRBD1 identical over 7 bases. The CDR3 covers 12 residues. Germline V gene data show CDR1 as DFQATT and CDR2 as SNEGSKA (reference sequence). V lost 3 bases and J lost 5; bases outside the gene matches: 0. The CDR3 DNA sequence: TGCAGTGCTAGGGGACAGAATGAAAAACTGTTTTTT. Protein sequence: CSARGQNEKLFF.

Of note for this clonotype: A read error may produce the germline difference seen at one junction end. The chain links TRBV20-1 to TRBJ2-1; D may be TRBD2 (5 bases). CDR1 and CDR2 (germline): DFQATT, SNEGSKA (reference sequence). The CDR3 sequence is 11 residues long. The CDR3 reads CSARAEGRQVF. The CDR3 bases are TGCAGTGCTAGGGCCGAGGGAAGGCAGGTCTTC.

The V call is TRBV5-6, the J call TRBJ2-7; tentatively, D is TRBD2 (6 bases). V dropped 5 bases and J dropped 5 bases, with 23 bases sitting between them. The CDR3 contains 16 residues. CDR1 is SGHDT, CDR2 YYEEEE, per germline. CDR3 sequence: CASSNPGTSGGDEQYF. In DNA form, the CDR3 reads TGTGCCAGCAGTAACCCTGGGACTTCCGGAGGCGACGAGCAGTACTTC.

This clonotype was counted only a few times. J is TRBJ2-7 and V is TRBV2; D tentatively fits TRBD1 or TRBD2 (5 bases each). CDR3 length equals 12 residues. V was shortened by 8 bases and J by 9 bases, with 17 bases between the two germline ends. Germline loops: CDR1 SNHLY, CDR2 FYNNEI. CDR3 coding DNA: TGTGCCAGCCATGAGGGGAGACGAGGGCAGTACTTC. As protein: CASHEGRRGQYF.

The rearrangement joins TRBV5-6 to TRBJ1-5; 11 bases align to TRBD1. After removal of 2 bases from V and 4 bases from J, the junction contained 8 bases not matched to a gene. There are 17 residues in the CDR3. Germline CDR1 is SGHDT and CDR2 is YYEEEE. This chain's CDR3 is CASSFRTGTGGNQPQHF. In nucleotides, the CDR3 is TGTGCCAGCAGCTTTCGGACCGGGACAGGGGGAAATCAGCCCCAGCATTTT. Drawing the rest from reference TRBV5-6 and TRBJ1-5, the complete variable domain is DAGVTQSPTHLIKTRGQQVTLRCSPKSGHDTVSWYQQALGQGPQFIFQYYEEEERQRGNFPDRFSGHQFPNYSSELNVNALLLGDSALYLCASSFRTGTGGNQPQHFGDGTRLSIL.